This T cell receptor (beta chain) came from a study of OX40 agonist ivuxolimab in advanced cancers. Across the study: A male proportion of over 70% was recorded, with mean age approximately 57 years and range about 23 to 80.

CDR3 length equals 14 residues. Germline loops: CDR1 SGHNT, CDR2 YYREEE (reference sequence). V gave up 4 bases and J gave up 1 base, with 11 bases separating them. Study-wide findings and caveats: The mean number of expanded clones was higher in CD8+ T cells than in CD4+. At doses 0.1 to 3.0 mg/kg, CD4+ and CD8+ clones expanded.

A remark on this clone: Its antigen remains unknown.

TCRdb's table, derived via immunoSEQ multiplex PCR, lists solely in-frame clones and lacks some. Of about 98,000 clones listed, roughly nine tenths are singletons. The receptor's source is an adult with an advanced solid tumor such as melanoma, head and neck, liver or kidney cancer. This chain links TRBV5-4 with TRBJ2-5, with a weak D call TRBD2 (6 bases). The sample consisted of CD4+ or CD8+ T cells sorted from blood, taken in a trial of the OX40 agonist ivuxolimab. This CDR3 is CASSPPGAQETQYF. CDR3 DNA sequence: TGTGCCAGCAGCCCGCCGGGAGCCCAAGAGACCCAGTACTTC.